Following are 31 T cell receptor beta chains from one sample sequenced in a study of control samples from healthy donors and cancer patients. The assay was immunoSEQ multiplex PCR, and TCRdb's table has in-frame clones only and misses some. This sample has about 180,000 clones; nearly 90% occur once, and the top ten carry approximately 1.5%. Sequenced: blood. The receptors were sampled from a woman aged 50 to 60 in good health.

This clone was counted a single time. The rearrangement uses TRBV3-1 (or the pseudogene TRBV3-2) and TRBJ1-6, with TRBD1 as a possible D gene (6 bases). Germline V gene lookup returns CDR1 LGHDT and CDR2 YNNKEL (reference sequence). Trimming left V 5 bases short and J 3 bases short, with 11 bases between. This CDR3 region has 15 residues. The CDR3 protein is CASSVPGVYNSPLHF. CDR3 bases: TGTGCCAGCAGCGTCCCAGGGGTCTATAATTCACCCCTCCACTTT.

This CDR3 reads CASSHTETYEQYF. DNA for the CDR3: TGTGCCAGCAGTCACACGGAGACCTACGAGCAGTACTTC. The chain uses TRBV27 and TRBJ2-7; D is undetermined. CDR1 and CDR2 from the germline V gene are MNHEY and SMNVEV (reference sequence). V gave up 5 bases and J gave up 2 bases, with 10 bases separating them. The CDR3 loop spans 13 amino acids.

In this sample, this clone turned up once. The V call is TRBV9, the J call TRBJ2-5, with unresolved D. The CDR3 extends over 14 amino acids. Trimming removed 2 bases at V and 4 bases at J, with 12 bases between. The germline V gene has CDR1 SGDLS and CDR2 YYNGEE. The CDR3 sequence: CASSVLPQVETQYF. CDR3 nucleotides: TGTGCCAGCAGCGTCCTCCCCCAGGTAGAGACCCAGTACTTC.

This chain links TRBV9 with TRBJ2-7, with D uncertain. Trimming cost V 3 bases and J 9 bases, with 16 bases left between them. The length of the CDR3 is 13 residues. Germline V gene data show CDR1 as SGDLS and CDR2 as YYNGEE. This chain's CDR3 is CASSADNNVGQYF. CDR3 in DNA: TGTGCCAGCAGCGCCGACAATAACGTTGGGCAGTACTTC.

The count of this clone is one. This chain links TRBV6-1 with TRBJ2-3; D unclear. This CDR3 comprises 14 residues. With 3 bases removed from V and 0 bases from J, the gap between germline ends came to 7 bases. Germline V gene data show CDR1 as MNHNS and CDR2 as SASEGT. Written as DNA, the CDR3 is TGTGCCAGCAGTGAGAGGATTAGCACAGATACGCAGTATTTT. Protein product: CASSERISTDTQYF.

This clone was picked up a small number of times. The chain joins TRBV4-3 to TRBJ2-3, with D possibly matching TRBD1 (6 bases). Trimming removed 0 bases from V and 3 bases from J, with 10 bases in between. Germline-derived CDR1 and CDR2 are LGHNA and YSLEER. The CDR3 contains 15 residues. The CDR3 region has the DNA TGCGCCAGCAGCCAAGACACCGGACAGACAGATACGCAGTATTTT. Residues: CASSQDTGQTDTQYF.

This chain uses TRBV4-1 with TRBJ2-2, with D tentatively TRBD2 (5 bases). From germline, CDR1 is MGHRA and CDR2 YSYEKL. This CDR3 has 16 residues. V gave up 4 bases and J gave up 7 bases, with 19 bases separating them. CDR3 bases: TGCGCCAGCAGCCCCCAGCCACCGGGGTACGGCGGGGAGCTGTTTTTT. Translating gives CASSPQPPGYGGELFF.

The chain couples TRBV18 to TRBJ1-5; D is uncertain. Between the trimmed V and J ends, which lost 5 bases and 0 bases, there was a span of 2 bases. Germline V lookup: CDR1 KGHSH, CDR2 LQKENI. The CDR3 runs 12 residues. This CDR3 reads CASSDSNQPQHF. CDR3 nucleotides: TGTGCCAGCTCAGATAGCAATCAGCCCCAGCATTTT. The whole variable domain, remainder taken from reference TRBV18 and TRBJ1-5, is NAGVMQNPRHLVRRRGQEARLRCSPMKGHSHVYWYRQLPEEGLKFMVYLQKENIIDESGMPKERFSAEFPKEGPSILRIQQVVRGDSAAYFCASSDSNQPQHFGDGTRLSIL.

The V gene is TRBV14, the J gene TRBJ1-1; D might be TRBD1 (5 bases). The V end lost 2 bases, the J end lost 3 bases, and 19 bases lay between the germline ends. CDR3 size: 17 residues. Germline assignment: CDR1 SGHDN and CDR2 FVKESK. The CDR3: CASSQSRDVGKDTEAFF. Written as DNA, the CDR3 is TGTGCCAGCAGCCAATCCAGGGACGTGGGTAAAGACACTGAAGCTTTCTTT.

The chain carries TRBV18 and TRBJ2-7; D is unresolved. V was cut by 4 bases and J by 5 bases, with 9 bases left in between. Germline V gene sequence: CDR1 KGHSH, CDR2 LQKENI. The CDR3 covers 12 residues. The CDR3: CASSLRNDEQYF. CDR3 bases: TGTGCCAGCTCACTAAGAAATGACGAGCAGTACTTC.

V is TRBV20-1 and J is TRBJ2-7; 11 bases fit TRBD1. Losses at the gene ends were 3 bases for V and 7 bases for J; bases not matched to a gene: 5. CDR3 length equals 13 residues. Germline-derived CDR1 and CDR2 are DFQATT and SNEGSKA (reference sequence). In DNA, the CDR3 is TGCAGTGCTAGTACGGACAGGGGGCGGGAGCAGTACTTC. The encoded protein is CSASTDRGREQYF.

The chain carries TRBV19 and TRBJ1-1; D is possibly TRBD1 (6 bases). Per germline, CDR1 LNHDA and CDR2 SQIVND (reference sequence). The CDR3 totals 14 residues. Trimming pared 4 bases from V and 4 bases from J, leaving 13 bases between. CDR3 nucleotide sequence: TGTGCCAGTAGTAGGGGGGCGGTCTTCACTGAAGCTTTCTTT. This codes for CASSRGAVFTEAFF.

CDR3 in DNA: TGTGCCAGCCGACAGGGAATGAAACAGCCCCAGCATTTT. Protein sequence: CASRQGMKQPQHF. This chain links TRBV28 with TRBJ1-5; 7 bases line up with TRBD1. This CDR3 region has 13 residues. The V and J ends lost 8 bases and 7 bases, in that order; junction bases with no gene match: 8. Germline V gives CDR1 MDHEN, CDR2 SYDVKM.

This chain uses TRBV18 with TRBJ2-7; 9 bases match TRBD1. This CDR3 has 15 residues. Germline V gene lookup returns CDR1 KGHSH and CDR2 LQKENI. With V trimmed by 6 bases and J by 1 base, 7 bases remained unmatched. CDR3 sequence reads: CASSLGQGKSYEQYF. The CDR3 DNA follows: TGTGCCAGCTCGCTAGGACAGGGGAAGTCCTACGAGCAGTACTTC.

This chain joins TRBV19 and TRBJ1-6; D is unclear. V lost 9 bases, J lost 7 bases, and 16 bases lay in between. In germline, CDR1 is LNHDA, CDR2 SQIVND (reference sequence). CDR3 length equals 14 residues. Here the CDR3 DNA reads TGTGCCAGGTCGAGCGCCTATAGGAATTCACCCCTCCACTTT. It is translated as CARSSAYRNSPLHF.

The chain couples TRBV6-6 to TRBJ1-5; D remains ambiguous. Germline V CDR1 and CDR2: MNHNY, SVGAGI (reference sequence). The germline V and J ends were trimmed by 1 base and 8 bases, with 12 bases remaining between them. The CDR3 is 14 amino acids. CDR3 DNA: TGTGCCAGCAGTTACTTCACAGATCGGGAGCCCCAGCATTTT. It specifies CASSYFTDREPQHF.

The chain has TRBV4-3 and TRBJ2-1; tentatively, D is TRBD2 (6 bases). The CDR3 is 16 residues long. Germline assignment: CDR1 LGHNA and CDR2 YSLEER. V was clipped by 4 bases and J by 8 bases, with 21 bases between them. The CDR3 DNA reads as TGCGCCAGCAGCCCAAGGGGAGGCAGGAGCAGCGATGAGCAGTTCTTC. Translation gives CASSPRGGRSSDEQFF.

V is TRBV4-3 and J is TRBJ2-4; the D call may be TRBD1 or TRBD2 (5 bases each). The V and J ends lost 1 base and 5 bases respectively, with 9 bases between them. Looked up from germline, CDR1 is LGHNA and CDR2 is YSLEER. The CDR3 sequence is 14 residues long. CDR3 nucleotide sequence: TGCGCCAGCAGCCAAGCGGGGCGCGAAAACATTCAGTACTTC. Amino acids: CASSQAGRENIQYF.

Comments on this clone: The sample contains more than one DNA sequence encoding this CDR3. The chain combines TRBV7-2 with TRBJ2-2; D gene uncertain. Trimming stripped 1 base from V and 1 base from J, with 4 bases between. The CDR3 runs 14 residues. CDR1 is SGHTA and CDR2 is FQGNSA in the germline V gene. The CDR3 region is CASSLGGNTGELFF. CDR3 sequence (DNA): TGTGCCAGCAGCTTAGGGGGGAACACCGGGGAGCTGTTTTTT.

This chain uses TRBV12-5 with TRBJ1-2; D perhaps matches TRBD1 (5 bases). V was cut by 1 base and J by 2 bases, with 5 bases left in between. Per the germline V gene, CDR1 is LGHNT and CDR2 is FRNRAP. This CDR3 region has 13 residues. CDR3 protein: CASGLAGNYGYTF. CDR3 bases: TGTGCTAGTGGTTTGGCAGGGAACTATGGCTACACCTTC.

The chain employs TRBV7-9 and TRBJ2-3, with D tentatively TRBD1 or TRBD2 (6 bases each). The CDR3 runs 14 residues. CDR1 and CDR2 from the germline V gene are SEHNR and FQNEAQ (reference sequence). V was cut by 5 bases and J by 3 bases, with 12 bases left in between. CDR3 residues: CASSVVGGTDTQYF. The CDR3 DNA follows: TGTGCCAGCAGCGTGGTAGGGGGGACAGATACGCAGTATTTT.

The genes are TRBV30 and TRBJ1-6; 8 bases map to TRBD1. Germline trimming cut 0 bases from V and 9 bases from J; bases unmatched to any gene: 4. The germline CDR1 and CDR2 sequences are GTSNPN and SVGIG (reference sequence). This CDR3 comprises 14 residues. CDR3 sequence: CAWSVTQGGSPLHF. Here the CDR3 DNA reads TGTGCCTGGAGTGTCACACAGGGGGGTTCACCCCTCCACTTT.

The sample holds a few counts of this clone. The chain links TRBV5-1 to TRBJ2-5; the match to TRBD2 covers 7 bases. The CDR3 totals 15 residues. With 4 bases clipped from V and 2 bases from J, the junction kept 8 bases outside the gene matches. The germline CDR1 and CDR2 sequences are SGHRS and YFSETQ. The CDR3 sequence: CASSPGGGFQETQYF. In nucleotides, the CDR3 is TGCGCCAGCAGCCCTGGGGGGGGATTTCAAGAGACCCAGTACTTC.

CDR3 sequence: CASGFSNQPQHF. In DNA, the CDR3 is TGTGCCTCGGGGTTTTCCAATCAGCCCCAGCATTTT. The chain links TRBV30 to TRBJ1-5, with D unclear. Germline V lookup: CDR1 GTSNPN, CDR2 SVGIG (reference sequence). The germline V and J ends were trimmed by 7 bases and 3 bases, with 10 bases remaining between them. The CDR3 runs 12 residues.

This chain's CDR3 is CASSLISSYEQYF. The CDR3, as DNA: TGCGCCAGCAGCTTGATTAGCTCCTACGAGCAGTACTTC. The V gene is TRBV5-1, the J gene TRBJ2-7, with unresolved D. CDR3 length equals 13 residues. Looked up from germline, CDR1 is SGHRS and CDR2 is YFSETQ. Trimming pared 1 base from V and 0 bases from J, leaving 5 bases between.

V usage is TRBV6-5 and J usage is TRBJ1-5; D unclear. From germline, CDR1 is MNHEY and CDR2 SVGAGI. The CDR3 is 14 amino acids. The V gene lost 2 bases and the J gene lost 2 bases, with 7 bases spanning the gap. The CDR3 region is CASSYDGRNQPQHF. The DNA of the CDR3 is TGTGCCAGCAGTTACGACGGACGCAATCAGCCCCAGCATTTT.

This clone was seen a single time. V is TRBV11-2 and J is TRBJ2-3, with D perhaps matching TRBD1 (5 bases). V was clipped by 2 bases and J by 5 bases, with 11 bases between them. This CDR3 is 14 amino acids long. The germline V gene encodes CDR1 SGHAT and CDR2 FQNNGV. For the CDR3, the DNA is TGTGCCAGCAGCTTATATCAGGGCCAAGATACGCAGTATTTT. Translated, it gives CASSLYQGQDTQYF.

The chain joins TRBV2 to TRBJ2-2; 10 nucleotides line up with TRBD2. There are 14 residues in the CDR3. The V gene end was trimmed by 10 bases and the J gene end by 1 base; junction bases not matched to a gene: 3. In germline, CDR1 is SNHLY, CDR2 FYNNEI. This chain's CDR3 is CATRLAGNTGELFF. CDR3 sequence (DNA): TGTGCCACCAGACTAGCGGGGAACACCGGGGAGCTGTTTTTT.

V is TRBV30 and J is TRBJ1-5, with D perhaps matching TRBD1 (6 bases). The germline V and J ends were trimmed by 2 bases and 6 bases, with 17 bases remaining between them. Germline V gene lookup returns CDR1 GTSNPN and CDR2 SVGIG (reference sequence). This CDR3 has 15 amino acids. CDR3 loop: CAWSSASIGGQPQHF. DNA of the CDR3: TGTGCCTGGAGTTCCGCCTCAATAGGGGGTCAGCCCCAGCATTTT. Together with reference TRBV30 and TRBJ1-5, the CDR3 gives the full variable domain: SQTIHQWPATLVQPVGSPLSLECTVEGTSNPNLYWYRQAAGRGLQLLFYSVGIGQISSEVPQNLSASRPQDRQFILSSKKLLLSDSGFYLCAWSSASIGGQPQHFGDGTRLSIL.

This chain links TRBV5-4 with TRBJ1-1; TRBD1 agrees at 9 bases. Unmatched junction bases numbered 1, after V lost 0 bases and J lost 4 bases. The CDR3 is 14 residues long. Per the germline V gene, CDR1 is SGHNT and CDR2 is YYREEE (reference sequence). DNA for the CDR3: TGTGCCAGCAGCTTGGAACAGGGGGCCACTGAAGCTTTCTTT. It codes for CASSLEQGATEAFF.

The rearrangement links TRBV2 to TRBJ2-2; maybe TRBD1 (6 bases). V was shortened by 4 bases and J by 0 bases, with 9 bases between the two germline ends. This CDR3 spans 15 amino acids. CDR1 and CDR2 (germline): SNHLY, FYNNEI. CDR3: CASSADRTNTGELFF. The CDR3 bases are TGTGCCAGCAGTGCCGACAGGACGAACACCGGGGAGCTGTTTTTT.